This T cell receptor beta chain was retrieved from a study of cytomegalovirus exposure and HLA in healthy donors. Study-wide background: The 100 million to 120 million unique TCR beta sequences, from about 180 million T cells, were found by an earlier analysis. From donors who were HLA-typed, an early data release held around 80 million unique TCRs.

The study ran its PCR with 60 Vbeta and 13 Jbeta primers. TCRdb's table, derived via immunoSEQ multiplex PCR, lists solely in-frame clones and lacks some. The table has about 100,000 clones, 76% seen once; the top ten hold around 4.4%. Germline CDR1 reads SGHTA; CDR2 reads FQGNSA. This CDR3 spans 16 amino acids. With regard to this clone: A read error may account for a junction end that differs from germline.

This clonotype was sampled from a middle-aged man in good health and CMV-seronegative. Sequencing input: PBMCs. V usage is TRBV7-2 and J usage is TRBJ2-1, with D tentatively TRBD1 (5 bases). The CDR3: CASSLDNRFSYNERFF. CDR3 nucleotides: TGTGCCAGCAGCTTGGACAACCGGTTCTCCTACAATGAGCGGTTCTTC.